The 19 T cell receptor beta chains presented below share a single source sample, sequenced in a study of T cells expressing NK-cell markers. One entry per CDR3 protein, without DNA, is what TCRdb gives after re-calling the 5' RACE reads. This table lists about 450,000 distinct CDR3 sequences. The sample comprised blood T cells: a sorted CD56 or NKG2C T cell subset, CD4+ or CD8+ T cells, or bulk PBMC T cells (not recorded which). Source of these receptors: a woman aged 18 to 75 in good health.

The rearrangement joins TRBV5-1 to TRBJ2-7. The CDR3 covers 15 residues. The germline V gene encodes CDR1 SGHRS and CDR2 YFSETQ. Here the CDR3 reads CASSSTRNAAYEQYF.

The chain uses TRBV9 and TRBJ2-6; no DNA is available, so the TRBD2 call from TCRdb remains unchecked. Germline V gene lookup returns CDR1 SGDLS and CDR2 YYNGEE. The CDR3 is 17 amino acids. The CDR3 loop is CASSPLAGSSGANVLTF.

This chain links TRBV7-6 with TRBJ2-3; the TCRdb D gene call, TRBD1, has no DNA to confirm it. The CDR3 runs 17 residues. Germline V gives CDR1 SGHVS, CDR2 FNYEAQ. The CDR3 here is CASSLVPTGDSTDTQYF.

This chain uses TRBV19 with TRBJ2-1; with no DNA, the TCRdb D assignment of TRBD2 cannot be verified. The germline gives CDR1 LNHDA, CDR2 SQIVND (reference sequence). This CDR3 has 13 amino acids. CDR3 sequence reads: CASSTQTRSEQFF.

The V gene is TRBV7-7, the J gene TRBJ2-1; TCRdb's assignment of TRBD2 cannot be checked, as there is no DNA. The CDR3 extends over 13 amino acids. CDR1 and CDR2 (germline): SSHAT, FNYEAQ (reference sequence). CDR3 region: CASSSGLAAEQFF.

The gene calls are TRBV5-1 and TRBJ2-5; TCRdb proposes TRBD2, but this gene call is untestable without DNA. Per germline, CDR1 SGHRS and CDR2 YFSETQ. The CDR3 has 16 amino acids. This CDR3 is CASSLSGTSGLETQYF.

The chain joins TRBV2 to TRBJ2-7; absent DNA, TCRdb's TRBD1 call cannot be checked. This CDR3 region has 15 residues. The germline V gene has CDR1 SNHLY and CDR2 FYNNEI. The chain's CDR3 is CASNRTPSEPYEQYF.

V gene TRBV9 combines with J gene TRBJ1-2. CDR3 length: 13 amino acids. CDR1 is SGDLS and CDR2 is YYNGEE in the germline V gene. The CDR3: CASSVGGEVGYTF.

The chain joins TRBV6-1 to TRBJ2-7; the D call from TCRdb, TRBD1, cannot be confirmed without DNA. The CDR3 spans 15 residues. The germline gives CDR1 MNHNS, CDR2 SASEGT. This chain's CDR3 is CASTKGQGPSYEQYF.

This chain links TRBV7-2 with TRBJ2-3; TCRdb's D call, TRBD2, is unchecked because there is no DNA. Germline V gene lookup returns CDR1 SGHTA and CDR2 FQGNSA. This CDR3 has 19 residues. This CDR3 is CASSLTMGSGRASTDTQYF.

The rearrangement links TRBV4-1 to TRBJ2-5. This CDR3 is 13 amino acids long. Per the germline V gene, CDR1 is MGHRA and CDR2 is YSYEKL. This CDR3 reads CASSQQIVETQYF.

V is TRBV7-8 and J is TRBJ2-3. CDR1 and CDR2 (germline): SGHVS, FQNEAQ. The CDR3 has 14 amino acids. CDR3 sequence: CASSFTLLTDTQYF. Using reference TRBV7-8 and TRBJ2-3 for the parts outside the CDR3, the full variable domain is GAGVSQSPRYKVAKRGQDVALRCDPISGHVSLFWYQQALGQGPEFLTYFQNEAQLDKSGLPSDRFFAERPEGSVSTLKIQRTQQEDSAVYLCASSFTLLTDTQYFGPGTRLTVL.

The rearrangement links TRBV5-4 to TRBJ2-3. Germline values: CDR1 SGHNT, CDR2 YYREEE (reference sequence). The CDR3 totals 14 residues. CDR3 loop: CASSFGPRTDTQYF.

The V and J genes are TRBV29-1 and TRBJ2-5; TCRdb's D gene call, TRBD1, goes unchecked for lack of DNA. The CDR3 is 13 residues long. In germline, CDR1 is SQVTM, CDR2 ANQGSEA. CDR3 in amino acids: CSVEDRGQETQYF.

The V and J genes are TRBV29-1 and TRBJ2-1. The V gene's germline CDR1 is SQVTM and CDR2 ANQGSEA. The CDR3 is made up of 11 amino acids. The CDR3: CSVVRIGEQFF.

V is TRBV10-3 and J is TRBJ2-7; the TCRdb D gene call, TRBD2, has no DNA to confirm it. The CDR3 covers 12 residues. CDR1 and CDR2 from the germline V gene are ENHRY and SYGVKD. This CDR3 reads CAISRTTYEQYF.

V usage is TRBV7-2 and J usage is TRBJ1-1; the D call from TCRdb, TRBD1, cannot be confirmed without DNA. Looked up from germline, CDR1 is SGHTA and CDR2 is FQGNSA. The CDR3 runs to 16 residues. Here the CDR3 reads CASRFSGTGRNTEAFF.

CDR3: CASSFREGYNEQFF. This chain connects TRBV28 to TRBJ2-1; TCRdb's D call, TRBD2, is unchecked because there is no DNA. From germline, CDR1 is MDHEN and CDR2 SYDVKM. CDR3 length: 14 residues.

This chain links TRBV5-1 with TRBJ2-2; TCRdb outputs TRBD2, but without DNA this stays unchecked. The CDR3 is 17 residues long. Germline lookup yields CDR1 SGHRS and CDR2 YFSETQ. The CDR3 region is CASSSGAGAGVSGELFF.